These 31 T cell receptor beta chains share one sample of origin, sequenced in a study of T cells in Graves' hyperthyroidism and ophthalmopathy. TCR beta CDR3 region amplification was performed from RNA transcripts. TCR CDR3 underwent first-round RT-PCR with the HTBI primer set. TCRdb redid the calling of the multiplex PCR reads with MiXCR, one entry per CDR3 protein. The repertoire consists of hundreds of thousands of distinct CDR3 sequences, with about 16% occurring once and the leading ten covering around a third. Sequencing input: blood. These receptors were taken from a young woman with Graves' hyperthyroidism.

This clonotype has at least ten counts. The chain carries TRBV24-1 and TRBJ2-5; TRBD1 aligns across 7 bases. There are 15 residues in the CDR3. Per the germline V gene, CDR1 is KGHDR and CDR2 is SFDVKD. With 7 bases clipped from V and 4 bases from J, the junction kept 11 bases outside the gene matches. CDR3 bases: TGTGCCACCAGGGATCCGTCCGGACAGGTAGAGACCCAGTACTTC. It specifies CATRDPSGQVETQYF.

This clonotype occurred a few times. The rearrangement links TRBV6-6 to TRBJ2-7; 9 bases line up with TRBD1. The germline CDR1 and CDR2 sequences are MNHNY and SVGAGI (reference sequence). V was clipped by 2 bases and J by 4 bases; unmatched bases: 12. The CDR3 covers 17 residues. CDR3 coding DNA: TGTGCCAGCAGTTACGGGACAGGGAAAGGGTACGTTTACGAGCAGTACTTC. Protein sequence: CASSYGTGKGYVYEQYF.

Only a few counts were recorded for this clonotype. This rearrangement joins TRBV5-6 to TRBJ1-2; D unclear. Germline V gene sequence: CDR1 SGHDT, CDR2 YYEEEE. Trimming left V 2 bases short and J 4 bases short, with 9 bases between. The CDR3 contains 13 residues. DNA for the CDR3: TGTGCCAGCAGCTTATGGGCCACCTATGGCTACACCTTC. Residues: CASSLWATYGYTF.

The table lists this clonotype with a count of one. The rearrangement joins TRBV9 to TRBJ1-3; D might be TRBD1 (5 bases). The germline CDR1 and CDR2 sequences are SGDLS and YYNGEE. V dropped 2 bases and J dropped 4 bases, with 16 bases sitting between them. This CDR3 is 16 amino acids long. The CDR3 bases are TGTGCCAGCAGCGTTCAGGGCCCCAAAGTCGGAAACACCATATATTTT. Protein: CASSVQGPKVGNTIYF.

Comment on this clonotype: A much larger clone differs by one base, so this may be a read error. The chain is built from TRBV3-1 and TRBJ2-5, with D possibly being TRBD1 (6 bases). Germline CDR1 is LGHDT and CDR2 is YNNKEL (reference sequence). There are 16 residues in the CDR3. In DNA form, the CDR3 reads TGTGCCAGCAGCCAAGATAGAACAGGGCCATGGGAGACCCAGTGCTTC. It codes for CASSQDRTGPWETQCF.

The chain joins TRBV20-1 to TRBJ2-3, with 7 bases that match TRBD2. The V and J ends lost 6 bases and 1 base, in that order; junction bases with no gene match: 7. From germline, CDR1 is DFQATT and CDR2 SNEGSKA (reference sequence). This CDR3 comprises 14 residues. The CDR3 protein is CSAAWEGRTDTQYF. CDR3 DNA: TGCAGTGCGGCGTGGGAGGGTCGCACAGATACGCAGTATTTT.

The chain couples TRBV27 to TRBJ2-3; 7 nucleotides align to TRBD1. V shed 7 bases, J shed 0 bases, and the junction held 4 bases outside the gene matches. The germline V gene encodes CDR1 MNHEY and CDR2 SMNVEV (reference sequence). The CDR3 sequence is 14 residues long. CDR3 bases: TGTGCCAGCAAGGACAGGCCCAGCACAGATACGCAGTATTTT. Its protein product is CASKDRPSTDTQYF.

In DNA form, the CDR3 reads TGTGCCAGCAGCCCTCCGGGACAACCTATAGCCAAAAACATTCAGTACTTC. Translating gives CASSPPGQPIAKNIQYF. The chain links TRBV11-1 to TRBJ2-4; TRBD1 is a possible D gene (6 bases). Trimming cost V 5 bases and J 0 bases, with 17 bases left between them. The CDR3 consists of 17 residues. The germline CDR1 and CDR2 sequences are SGHAT and FQDESV (reference sequence).

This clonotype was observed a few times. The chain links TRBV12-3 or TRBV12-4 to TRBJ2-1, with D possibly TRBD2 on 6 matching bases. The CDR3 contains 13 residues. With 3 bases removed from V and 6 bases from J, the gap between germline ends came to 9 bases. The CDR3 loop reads CASSFASANEQFF. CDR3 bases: TGTGCCAGCAGTTTTGCTAGCGCCAATGAGCAGTTCTTC.

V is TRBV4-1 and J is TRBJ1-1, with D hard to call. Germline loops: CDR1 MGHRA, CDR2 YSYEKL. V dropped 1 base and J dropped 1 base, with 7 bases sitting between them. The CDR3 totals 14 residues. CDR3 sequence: CASSQAFANTEAFF. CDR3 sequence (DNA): TGCGCCAGCAGCCAAGCTTTTGCGAACACTGAAGCTTTCTTT.

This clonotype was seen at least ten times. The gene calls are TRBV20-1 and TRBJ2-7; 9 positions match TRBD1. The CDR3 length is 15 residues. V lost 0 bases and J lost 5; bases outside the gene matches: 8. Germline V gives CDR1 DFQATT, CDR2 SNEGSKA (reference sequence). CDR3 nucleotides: TGCAGTGCTAGAGACCCCGGGACAGGGAACGACGAGCAGTACTTC. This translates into CSARDPGTGNDEQYF.

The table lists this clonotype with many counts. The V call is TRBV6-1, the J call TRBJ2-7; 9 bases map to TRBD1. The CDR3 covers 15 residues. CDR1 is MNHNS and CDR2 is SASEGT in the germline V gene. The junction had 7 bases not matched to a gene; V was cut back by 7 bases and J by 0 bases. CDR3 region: CASTRGQGSSYEQYF. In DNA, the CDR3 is TGTGCCAGCACCAGGGGACAGGGAAGCTCCTACGAGCAGTACTTC.

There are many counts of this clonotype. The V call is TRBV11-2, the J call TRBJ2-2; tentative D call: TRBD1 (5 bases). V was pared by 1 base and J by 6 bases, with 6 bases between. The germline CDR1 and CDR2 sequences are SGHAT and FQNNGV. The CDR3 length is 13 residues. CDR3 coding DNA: TGTGCCAGCAGCTTAGCAGGGTCCGGGGAGCTGTTTTTT. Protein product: CASSLAGSGELFF.

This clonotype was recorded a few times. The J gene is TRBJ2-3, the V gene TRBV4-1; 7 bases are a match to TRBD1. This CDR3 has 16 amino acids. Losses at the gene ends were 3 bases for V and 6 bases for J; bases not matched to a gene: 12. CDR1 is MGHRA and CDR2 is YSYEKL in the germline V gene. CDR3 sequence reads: CASSQVGDSPADTQYF. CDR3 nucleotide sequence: TGCGCCAGCAGCCAGGTGGGGGACAGCCCGGCCGATACGCAGTATTTT.

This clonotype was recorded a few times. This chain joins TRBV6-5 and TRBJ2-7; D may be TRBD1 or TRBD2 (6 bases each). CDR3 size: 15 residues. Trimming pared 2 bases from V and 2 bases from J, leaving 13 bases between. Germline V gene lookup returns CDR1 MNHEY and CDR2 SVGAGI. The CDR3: CASSYGGLEAYEQYF. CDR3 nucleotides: TGTGCCAGCAGTTACGGGGGGCTGGAGGCCTACGAGCAGTACTTC.

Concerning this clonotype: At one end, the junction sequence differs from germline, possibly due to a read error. CDR3 amino acids: CASTLGQGNPGELFF. In DNA form, the CDR3 reads TGCGCCAGCACCTTGGGACAGGGGAACCCCGGGGAGCTGTTTTTT. V and J are TRBV5-1 and TRBJ2-2, with 10 bases aligning to TRBD1. The CDR3 consists of 15 residues. Germline-derived CDR1 and CDR2 are SGHRS and YFSETQ.

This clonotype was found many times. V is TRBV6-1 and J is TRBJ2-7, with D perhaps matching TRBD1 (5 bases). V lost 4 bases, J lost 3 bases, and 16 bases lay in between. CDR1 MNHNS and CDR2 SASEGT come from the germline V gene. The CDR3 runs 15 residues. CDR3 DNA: TGTGCCAGCAGTGCGCAGGGTAGCCTGCGCTACGAGCAGTACTTC. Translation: CASSAQGSLRYEQYF.

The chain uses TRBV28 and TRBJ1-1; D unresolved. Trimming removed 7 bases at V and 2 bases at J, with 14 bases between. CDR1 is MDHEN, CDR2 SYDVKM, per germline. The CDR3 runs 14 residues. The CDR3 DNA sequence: TGTGCCAGCATAGAAGGCGGAGGTAACACTGAAGCTTTCTTT. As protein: CASIEGGGNTEAFF.

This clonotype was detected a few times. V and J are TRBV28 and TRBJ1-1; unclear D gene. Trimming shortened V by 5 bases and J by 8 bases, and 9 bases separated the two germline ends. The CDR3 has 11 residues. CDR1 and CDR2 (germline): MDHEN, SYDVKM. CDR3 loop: CASSTPREAFF. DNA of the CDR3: TGTGCCAGCAGTACCCCGCGCGAAGCTTTCTTT.

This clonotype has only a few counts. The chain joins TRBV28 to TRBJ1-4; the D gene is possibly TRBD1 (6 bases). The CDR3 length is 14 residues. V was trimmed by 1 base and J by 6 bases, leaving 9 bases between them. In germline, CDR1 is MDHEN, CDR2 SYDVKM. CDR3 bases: TGTGCCAGCAGTTTATCTTACAGGGATGAAAAACTGTTTTTT. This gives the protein CASSLSYRDEKLFF.

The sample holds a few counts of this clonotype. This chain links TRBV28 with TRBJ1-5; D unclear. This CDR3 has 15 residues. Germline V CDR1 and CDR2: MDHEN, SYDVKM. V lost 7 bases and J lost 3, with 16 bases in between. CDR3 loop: CASTLGSRNNQPQHF. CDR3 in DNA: TGTGCCAGCACCCTTGGGTCGAGGAACAATCAGCCCCAGCATTTT.

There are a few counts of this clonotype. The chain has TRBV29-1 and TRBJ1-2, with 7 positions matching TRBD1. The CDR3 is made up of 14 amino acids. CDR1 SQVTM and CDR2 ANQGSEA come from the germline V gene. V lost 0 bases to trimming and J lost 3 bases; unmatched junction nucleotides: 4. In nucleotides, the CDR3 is TGCAGCGTTGAAGATGAGACAGGGCACTATGGCTACACCTTC. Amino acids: CSVEDETGHYGYTF.

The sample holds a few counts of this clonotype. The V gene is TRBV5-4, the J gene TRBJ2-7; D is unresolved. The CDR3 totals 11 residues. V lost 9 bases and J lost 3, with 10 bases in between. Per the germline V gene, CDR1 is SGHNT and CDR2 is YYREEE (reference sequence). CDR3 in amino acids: CATGVNYEQYF. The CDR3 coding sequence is TGTGCCACTGGCGTTAACTACGAGCAGTACTTC.

The CDR3 DNA is TGTGCCAGCAGTACAGGGATAGAGACCCAGTACTTC. Amino acids: CASSTGIETQYF. V usage is TRBV6-1 and J usage is TRBJ2-5; possibly TRBD1 for D (6 bases). The CDR3 totals 12 residues. Trimming shortened V by 5 bases and J by 4 bases, and 8 bases separated the two germline ends. CDR1 and CDR2 from the germline V gene are MNHNS and SASEGT.

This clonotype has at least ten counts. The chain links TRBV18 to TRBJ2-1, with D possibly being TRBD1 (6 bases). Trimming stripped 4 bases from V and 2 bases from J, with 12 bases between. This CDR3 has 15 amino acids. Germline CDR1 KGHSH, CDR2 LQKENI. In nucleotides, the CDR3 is TGTGCCAGCTCACTCAGGGGCCTAACCTACAATGAGCAGTTCTTC. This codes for CASSLRGLTYNEQFF.

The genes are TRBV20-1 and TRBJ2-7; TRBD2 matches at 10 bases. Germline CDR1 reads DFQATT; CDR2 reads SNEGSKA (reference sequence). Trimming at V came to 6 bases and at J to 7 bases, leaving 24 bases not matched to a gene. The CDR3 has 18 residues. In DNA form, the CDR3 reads TGCAGTGCCATCGGGACTAGCGACTTCTGGCTTAGCAGGGGGGAGCAGTACTTC. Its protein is CSAIGTSDFWLSRGEQYF.

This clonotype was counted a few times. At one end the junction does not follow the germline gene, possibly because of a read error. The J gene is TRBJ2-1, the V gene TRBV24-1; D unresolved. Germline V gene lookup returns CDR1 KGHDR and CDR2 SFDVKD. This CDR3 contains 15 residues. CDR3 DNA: TGTGCCACCAGTGGTCAACACGCCCCCTATAATGAGCAGTTCTTC. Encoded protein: CATSGQHAPYNEQFF.

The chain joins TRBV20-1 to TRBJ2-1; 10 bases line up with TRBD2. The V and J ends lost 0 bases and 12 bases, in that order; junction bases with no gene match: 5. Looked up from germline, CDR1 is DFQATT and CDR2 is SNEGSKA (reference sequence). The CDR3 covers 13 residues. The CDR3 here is CSARDSPSGRQFF. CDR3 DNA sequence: TGCAGTGCTAGAGATTCGCCTAGCGGGAGGCAGTTCTTC.

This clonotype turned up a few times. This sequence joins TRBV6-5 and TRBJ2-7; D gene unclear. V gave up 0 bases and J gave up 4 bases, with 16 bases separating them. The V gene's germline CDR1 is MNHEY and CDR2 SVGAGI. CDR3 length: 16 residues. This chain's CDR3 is CASSYSSAGGAYEQYF. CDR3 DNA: TGTGCCAGCAGTTACTCGAGCGCCGGTGGTGCGTACGAGCAGTACTTC.

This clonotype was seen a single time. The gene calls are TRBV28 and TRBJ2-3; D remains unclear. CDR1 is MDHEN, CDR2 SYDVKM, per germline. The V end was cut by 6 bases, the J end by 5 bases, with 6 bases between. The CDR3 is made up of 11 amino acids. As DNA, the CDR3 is TGTGCCAGCAGGGCCCAAGATACGCAGTATTTT. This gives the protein CASRAQDTQYF.

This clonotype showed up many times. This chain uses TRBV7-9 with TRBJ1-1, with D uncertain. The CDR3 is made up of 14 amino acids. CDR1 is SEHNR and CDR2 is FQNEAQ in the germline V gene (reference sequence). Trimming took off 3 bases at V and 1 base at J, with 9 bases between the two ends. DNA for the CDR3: TGTGCCAGCAGCTTGTTATCATCGAACACTGAAGCTTTCTTT. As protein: CASSLLSSNTEAFF.